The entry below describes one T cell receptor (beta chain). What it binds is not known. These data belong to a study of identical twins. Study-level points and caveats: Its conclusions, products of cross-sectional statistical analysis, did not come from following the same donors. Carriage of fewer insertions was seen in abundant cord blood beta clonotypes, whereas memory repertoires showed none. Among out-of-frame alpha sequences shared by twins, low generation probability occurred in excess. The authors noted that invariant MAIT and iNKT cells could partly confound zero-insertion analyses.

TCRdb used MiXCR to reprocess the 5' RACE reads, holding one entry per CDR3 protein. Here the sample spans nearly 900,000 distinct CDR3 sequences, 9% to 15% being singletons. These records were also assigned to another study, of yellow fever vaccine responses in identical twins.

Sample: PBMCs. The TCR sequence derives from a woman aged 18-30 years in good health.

In DNA, the CDR3 is TGTGCCAGCAGCGCGGTGGGAAAGACAGGGACCAATGAGCAGTTCTTC. It encodes CASSAVGKTGTNEQFF. The chain recombines TRBV2 with TRBJ2-1; 7 bases are shared with TRBD1. Germline V CDR1 and CDR2: SNHLY, FYNNEI. The CDR3 is 16 residues long. The V gene end was trimmed by 6 bases and the J gene end by 6 bases; junction bases not matched to a gene: 14.